These 27 T cell receptor beta chains came from one sample sequenced in a study of CD8+ T cells in alopecia areata. After isolation, RNA underwent reverse transcription to generate cDNA as the sequencing template. Method: immunoSEQ multiplex PCR; TCRdb's copy keeps in-frame clones and lacks some. Of roughly 220,000 clones listed, 30% to 40% are singletons. Documented treatment: oral pan-JAK inhibitor, 5-10 mg twice daily. Source: CD4+ T cells sorted from blood, taken between weeks 30 and 35, from a patient treated with tofacitinib. The receptors shown here come from a human donor with alopecia areata.

V usage is TRBV25-1 and J usage is TRBJ2-5, with D possibly being TRBD2 (6 bases). Germline CDR1 is MGHDK and CDR2 is SYGVNS. This CDR3 has 17 amino acids. The V gene lost 5 bases and the J gene lost 2 bases, with 21 bases spanning the gap. CDR3 protein: CASSSQPGLLRQETQYF. The DNA for the CDR3 is TGTGCCAGCAGTTCCCAACCGGGACTCCTCCGTCAAGAGACCCAGTACTTC.

The chain links TRBV5-1 to TRBJ2-1; TRBD2 agrees at 10 bases. From germline, CDR1 is SGHRS and CDR2 YFSETQ. There are 15 residues in the CDR3. The trim removed 4 bases at V and 0 bases at J, leaving 1 base unmatched. CDR3 sequence (DNA): TGCGCCAGCAGCCCTAGCGGGAGCTCCTACAATGAGCAGTTCTTC. Translation: CASSPSGSSYNEQFF.

This clone was detected only a few times. The J gene is TRBJ2-3, the V gene TRBV29-1; D is unclear. CDR1 SQVTM and CDR2 ANQGSEA come from the germline V gene. The V and J ends lost 6 bases and 4 bases respectively, with 14 bases between them. This CDR3 contains 13 residues. Here the CDR3 reads CSVASLKADTQYF. Written as DNA, the CDR3 is TGCAGCGTCGCGTCCTTGAAGGCAGATACGCAGTATTTT.

The chain couples TRBV4-1 to TRBJ1-5, with D unresolved. Germline V gene sequence: CDR1 MGHRA, CDR2 YSYEKL. Deletions cut 0 bases from V and 1 base from J, with 13 bases between. The CDR3 is 17 residues long. The CDR3 nucleotides read TGCGCCAGCAGCCAAGATCCCAGAACAGCAAGCAATCAGCCCCAGCATTTT. It yields the protein CASSQDPRTASNQPQHF.

V is TRBV14 and J is TRBJ1-2; maybe TRBD1 (5 bases). V was shortened by 4 bases and J by 4 bases, with 10 bases between the two germline ends. In germline, CDR1 is SGHDN, CDR2 FVKESK. The CDR3 is made up of 13 amino acids. DNA for the CDR3: TGTGCCAGCAGCCCCGGGACTCTCTATGGCTACACCTTC. It codes for CASSPGTLYGYTF.

This chain links TRBV30 with TRBJ1-2; D gene unclear. The V end was cut by 3 bases, the J end by 2 bases, with 13 bases between. The length of the CDR3 is 14 residues. CDR1 and CDR2 from the germline V gene are GTSNPN and SVGIG (reference sequence). CDR3 sequence reads: CAWRRKAINYGYTF. The CDR3 DNA follows: TGTGCCTGGAGGAGGAAGGCCATAAACTATGGCTACACCTTC.

The chain recombines TRBV7-9 with TRBJ1-2, with D possibly matching TRBD1 (5 bases). Germline CDR1 reads SEHNR; CDR2 reads FQNEAQ (reference sequence). The CDR3 loop spans 16 amino acids. Trimming shortened V by 3 bases and J by 4 bases, and 18 bases separated the two germline ends. The CDR3 DNA is TGTGCCAGCAGCTTCGGCGGGGCCCCTACTCGCTATGGCTACACCTTC. Translating gives CASSFGGAPTRYGYTF.

Ten or more counts support this clone. This chain links TRBV25-1 with TRBJ2-5; a weak D match, TRBD2 (6 bases). V lost 5 bases to trimming and J lost 4 bases, with 17 bases between them. CDR1 is MGHDK and CDR2 is SYGVNS in the germline V gene. This CDR3 comprises 15 residues. The CDR3 DNA sequence: TGTGCCAGCAGTCGGGCTCGGGGGTCGGCAGAGACCCAGTACTTC. Protein product: CASSRARGSAETQYF.

V is TRBV5-1 and J is TRBJ1-5, with a weak D call TRBD1 (6 bases). The CDR3 sequence is 17 residues long. Germline assignment: CDR1 SGHRS and CDR2 YFSETQ. The V and J ends lost 7 bases and 0 bases respectively, with 20 bases between them. The CDR3 DNA sequence: TGCGCCAGCGGTCGGACAGAAAACGCCTATAGCAATCAGCCCCAGCATTTT. Amino acid sequence: CASGRTENAYSNQPQHF.

The gene calls are TRBV5-1 and TRBJ2-5; TRBD2 aligns across 11 bases. Germline-derived CDR1 and CDR2 are SGHRS and YFSETQ. The CDR3 runs 16 residues. V gave up 4 bases and J gave up 5 bases; unmatched junction bases: 10. In nucleotides, the CDR3 is TGCGCCAGCAGCAGAGGGACTAGCGGTTTGGATGAGACCCAGTACTTC. This translates into CASSRGTSGLDETQYF.

This clone was detected only a few times. The rearrangement links TRBV18 to TRBJ1-5; D is uncertain. Germline-derived CDR1 and CDR2 are KGHSH and LQKENI. The V gene lost 3 bases and the J gene lost 0 bases, with 9 bases spanning the gap. This CDR3 comprises 15 residues. The CDR3 here is CASSPMAVSNQPQHF. The CDR3 DNA reads TGTGCCAGCTCACCCATGGCAGTTAGCAATCAGCCCCAGCATTTT.

The count of this clone is one. V and J are TRBV30 and TRBJ1-1; D gene uncertain. The CDR3 totals 13 residues. The germline gives CDR1 GTSNPN, CDR2 SVGIG (reference sequence). V lost 4 bases and J 4 bases, leaving 13 bases between the germline ends. CDR3: CAWNFRTGTEAFF. The CDR3 region has the DNA TGTGCCTGGAACTTCAGGACGGGCACTGAAGCTTTCTTT. Looking up the rest from reference TRBV30 and TRBJ1-1 gives the full variable domain: SQTIHQWPATLVQPVGSPLSLECTVEGTSNPNLYWYRQAAGRGLQLLFYSVGIGQISSEVPQNLSASRPQDRQFILSSKKLLLSDSGFYLCAWNFRTGTEAFFGQGTRLTVV.

This clone appeared a few times. V usage is TRBV7-9 and J usage is TRBJ1-1; TRBD1 might be the D (6 bases). Germline V CDR1 and CDR2: SEHNR, FQNEAQ (reference sequence). The CDR3 is 13 amino acids. V lost 4 bases to trimming and J lost 4 bases, with 10 bases between them. In DNA, the CDR3 is TGTGCCAGCAGCTCACAGGGAATCACTGAAGCTTTCTTT. Protein product: CASSSQGITEAFF.

CDR3 region: CASSAPGLKAEAFF. The CDR3 DNA reads TGTGCCAGCAGTGCACCGGGCCTCAAGGCTGAAGCTTTCTTT. The chain employs TRBV6-5 and TRBJ1-1; D is ambiguous. Germline CDR1 is MNHEY and CDR2 is SVGAGI. The CDR3 length is 14 residues. Trimming cost V 5 bases and J 6 bases, with 16 bases left between them.

The table lists this clone with a few counts. The chain couples TRBV25-1 to TRBJ2-7; a possible D gene is TRBD2 (5 bases). This CDR3 is built from 15 residues. Trimming took 0 bases from V and 2 from J, leaving 11 bases between them. Germline CDR1 and CDR2: MGHDK and SYGVNS. The CDR3 protein is CASSEYSAGTYEQYF. The CDR3 DNA reads as TGTGCCAGCAGTGAATATAGCGCCGGGACCTACGAGCAGTACTTC.

This clone was observed a handful of times. This chain connects TRBV7-2 to TRBJ2-1; 10 bases are a match to TRBD2. This CDR3 has 18 amino acids. Germline CDR1 is SGHTA and CDR2 is FQGNSA. Germline trimming cut 1 base from V and 3 bases from J; bases unmatched to any gene: 9. CDR3 loop: CASSLVASGGSYYNEQFF. As DNA, the CDR3 is TGTGCCAGCAGCTTAGTAGCTAGCGGGGGTAGTTACTACAATGAGCAGTTCTTC.

The V and J genes are TRBV6-5 and TRBJ2-7; 8 nucleotides agree with TRBD1. Germline V CDR1 and CDR2: MNHEY, SVGAGI. This CDR3 is built from 14 residues. Losses at the gene ends were 2 bases for V and 3 bases for J; bases not matched to a gene: 3. The CDR3 DNA reads TGTGCCAGCAGTTACCTCGGACAGGGCTACGAGCAGTACTTC. This translates into CASSYLGQGYEQYF.

The rearrangement joins TRBV30 to TRBJ1-3, with D perhaps matching TRBD1 (5 bases). The CDR3 covers 15 residues. Germline-derived CDR1 and CDR2 are GTSNPN and SVGIG (reference sequence). V gave up 5 bases and J gave up 4 bases, with 18 bases separating them. This chain's CDR3 is CAWDRMGPAGNTIYF. The CDR3 bases are TGTGCCTGGGACCGTATGGGACCGGCGGGAAACACCATATATTTT.

V is TRBV2 and J is TRBJ2-7; tentatively, D is TRBD1 (5 bases). The CDR3 runs to 15 residues. V was cut by 6 bases and J by 5 bases, with 20 bases left in between. Per germline, CDR1 SNHLY and CDR2 FYNNEI. CDR3 coding DNA: TGTGCCAGCAGCGCCCTCCTTTTGGAAGGGGACGAGCAGTACTTC. Translated: CASSALLLEGDEQYF.

This clone was found a few times. V and J are TRBV29-1 and TRBJ1-1; possibly TRBD1 for D (5 bases). Germline assignment: CDR1 SQVTM and CDR2 ANQGSEA. The CDR3 totals 14 residues. The ends were cut back, 5 bases at V and 0 bases at J, with 13 bases in the middle. The CDR3 spells CSVRGLLVNTEAFF. The CDR3 DNA reads as TGCAGCGTTCGGGGCCTACTTGTGAACACTGAAGCTTTCTTT.

This clone was seen at least ten times. The gene calls are TRBV18 and TRBJ1-5; the match to TRBD1 covers 7 bases. This CDR3 region has 13 residues. V lost 2 bases and J lost 5; bases outside the gene matches: 0. CDR1 KGHSH and CDR2 LQKENI come from the germline V gene. The CDR3 spells CASSPTGDQPQHF. In DNA form, the CDR3 reads TGTGCCAGCTCACCAACAGGGGATCAGCCCCAGCATTTT. Based on the CDR3 plus reference TRBV18 and TRBJ1-5, the full variable domain is NAGVMQNPRHLVRRRGQEARLRCSPMKGHSHVYWYRQLPEEGLKFMVYLQKENIIDESGMPKERFSAEFPKEGPSILRIQQVVRGDSAAYFCASSPTGDQPQHFGDGTRLSIL.

This clone has just a few counts. V is TRBV2 and J is TRBJ2-3; D unclear. The CDR3 has 11 residues. Trimming shortened V by 8 bases and J by 0 bases, and 3 bases separated the two germline ends. Germline V lookup: CDR1 SNHLY, CDR2 FYNNEI. CDR3 coding DNA: TGTGCCAGCGGGAGCACAGATACGCAGTATTTT. Residues: CASGSTDTQYF.

This clone has only a few counts. The chain joins TRBV7-9 to TRBJ2-7; 11 bases align to TRBD2. Germline CDR1 is SEHNR and CDR2 is FQNEAQ (reference sequence). V shed 4 bases and J 4 bases; nucleotides not matched to a gene: 3. The length of the CDR3 is 14 residues. The CDR3 bases are TGTGCCAGCAGCTATGGGACTAGCGGATACGAGCAGTACTTC. Its translation is CASSYGTSGYEQYF.

CDR3 residues: CASSFLGQLNYGYTF. The CDR3 DNA follows: TGCGCCAGCAGCTTCCTGGGACAGCTAAACTATGGCTACACCTTC. The gene calls are TRBV4-1 and TRBJ1-2; 7 bases map to TRBD1. The CDR3 is made up of 15 amino acids. Per germline, CDR1 MGHRA and CDR2 YSYEKL. The ends lost 5 bases at V and 2 bases at J; junction bases unmatched: 8.

The chain is built from TRBV5-1 and TRBJ1-2; TRBD1 is a possible D gene (6 bases). Trimming pared 5 bases from V and 6 bases from J, leaving 17 bases between. CDR3 length equals 14 residues. CDR1 and CDR2 from the germline V gene are SGHRS and YFSETQ. The CDR3 region has the DNA TGCGCCAGCAGTTTTCACTACAGGGAACATGGCTACACCTTC. Residues: CASSFHYREHGYTF. The full variable domain, with the rest looked up from reference TRBV5-1 and TRBJ1-2, is KAGVTQTPRYLIKTRGQQVTLSCSPISGHRSVSWYQQTPGQGLQFLFEYFSETQRNKGNFPGRFSGRQFSNSRSEMNVSTLELGDSALYLCASSFHYREHGYTFGSGTRLTVV.

V gene TRBV5-5 combines with J gene TRBJ2-7; 9 nucleotides agree with TRBD1. The V segment lost 2 bases and the J segment 5 bases; nucleotides outside the gene matches: 5. CDR3 length equals 14 residues. Germline values: CDR1 SGHKS, CDR2 YYEKEE (reference sequence). This CDR3 reads CASSFTGGGHEQYF. For the CDR3, the DNA is TGTGCCAGCAGCTTTACAGGGGGCGGCCACGAGCAGTACTTC.

This clone has only a few counts. J is TRBJ2-1 and V is TRBV10-3; D not resolved. V dropped 0 bases and J dropped 10 bases, with 4 bases sitting between them. Germline V lookup: CDR1 ENHRY, CDR2 SYGVKD. This CDR3 comprises 11 residues. The CDR3 DNA is TGTGCCATCAGTGAGTCTGGCGAGCAGTTCTTC. Translation: CAISESGEQFF.